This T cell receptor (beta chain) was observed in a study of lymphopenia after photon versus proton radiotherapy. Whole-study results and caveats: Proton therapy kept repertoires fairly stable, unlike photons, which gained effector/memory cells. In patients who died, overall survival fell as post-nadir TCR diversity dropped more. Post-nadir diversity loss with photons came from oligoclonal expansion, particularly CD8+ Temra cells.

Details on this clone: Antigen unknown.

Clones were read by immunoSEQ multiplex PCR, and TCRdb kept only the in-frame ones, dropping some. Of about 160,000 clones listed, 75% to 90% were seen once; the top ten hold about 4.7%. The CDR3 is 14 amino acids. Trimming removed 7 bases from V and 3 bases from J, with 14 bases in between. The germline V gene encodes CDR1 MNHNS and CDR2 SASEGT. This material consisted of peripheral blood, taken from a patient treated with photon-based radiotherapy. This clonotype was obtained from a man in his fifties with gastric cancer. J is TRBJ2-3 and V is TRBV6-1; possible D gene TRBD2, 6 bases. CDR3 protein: CASKGGEATDTQYF. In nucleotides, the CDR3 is TGTGCCAGCAAAGGCGGGGAAGCAACAGATACGCAGTATTTT.